This T cell receptor (beta chain) came from a study of blood T cell repertoires in COVID-19. Study overall: Whether acute or convalescent, the COVID-19 samples came from the United States, Italy and Spain. PBMCs, B-cell-depleted T cells, or T cells provided the cDNA or gDNA that made up the material.

Original methodology: Cell counts per sample came from amplifying reference gene primers. Here immunoSEQ multiplex PCR was the method, and the copy in TCRdb shows in-frame clones only, minus some. V, J and clone size are those of that table, while D and trimming were read from the DNA. The profile shows 150,000 to 200,000 clones, roughly 86% of them singletons. Germline CDR1 and CDR2: SQVTM and ANQGSEA. CDR3 length: 13 residues. After removal of 5 bases from V and 5 bases from J, the junction contained 7 bases not matched to a gene. The sequence came from a man aged 35-49 years with active or convalescent COVID-19. Sequenced input: peripheral blood. The chain couples TRBV29-1 to TRBJ2-5, with 8 positions matching TRBD1. The CDR3 loop reads CSVTGQGGETQYF. The CDR3 bases are TGCAGCGTTACAGGACAGGGCGGCGAGACCCAGTACTTC.